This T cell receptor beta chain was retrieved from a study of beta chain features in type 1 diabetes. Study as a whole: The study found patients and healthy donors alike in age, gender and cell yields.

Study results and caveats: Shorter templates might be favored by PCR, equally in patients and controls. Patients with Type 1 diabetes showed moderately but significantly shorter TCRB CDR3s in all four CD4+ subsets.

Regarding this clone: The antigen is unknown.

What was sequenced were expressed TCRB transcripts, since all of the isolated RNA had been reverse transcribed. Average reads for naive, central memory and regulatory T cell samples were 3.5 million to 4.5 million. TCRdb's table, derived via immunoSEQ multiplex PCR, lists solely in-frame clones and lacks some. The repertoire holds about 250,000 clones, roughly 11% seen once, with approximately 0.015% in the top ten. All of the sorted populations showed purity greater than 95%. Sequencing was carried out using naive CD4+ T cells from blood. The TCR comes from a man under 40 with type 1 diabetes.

The CDR3 is CASSPADSYSYEQYF. Written as DNA, the CDR3 is TGTGCCAGCAGTCCTGCTGACAGTTACTCCTACGAGCAGTACTTC. V gene TRBV28 combines with J gene TRBJ2-7; D perhaps matches TRBD1 (5 bases). CDR3 length equals 15 residues. CDR1 is MDHEN, CDR2 SYDVKM, per germline. V shed 5 bases and J shed 0 bases, with 14 bases lying between them. The variable domain in full, with the rest retrieved from reference TRBV28 and TRBJ2-7, is DVKVTQSSRYLVKRTGEKVFLECVQDMDHENMFWYRQDPGLGLRLIYFSYDVKMKEKGDIPEGYSVSREKKERFSLILESASTNQTSMYLCASSPADSYSYEQYFGPGTRLTVT.